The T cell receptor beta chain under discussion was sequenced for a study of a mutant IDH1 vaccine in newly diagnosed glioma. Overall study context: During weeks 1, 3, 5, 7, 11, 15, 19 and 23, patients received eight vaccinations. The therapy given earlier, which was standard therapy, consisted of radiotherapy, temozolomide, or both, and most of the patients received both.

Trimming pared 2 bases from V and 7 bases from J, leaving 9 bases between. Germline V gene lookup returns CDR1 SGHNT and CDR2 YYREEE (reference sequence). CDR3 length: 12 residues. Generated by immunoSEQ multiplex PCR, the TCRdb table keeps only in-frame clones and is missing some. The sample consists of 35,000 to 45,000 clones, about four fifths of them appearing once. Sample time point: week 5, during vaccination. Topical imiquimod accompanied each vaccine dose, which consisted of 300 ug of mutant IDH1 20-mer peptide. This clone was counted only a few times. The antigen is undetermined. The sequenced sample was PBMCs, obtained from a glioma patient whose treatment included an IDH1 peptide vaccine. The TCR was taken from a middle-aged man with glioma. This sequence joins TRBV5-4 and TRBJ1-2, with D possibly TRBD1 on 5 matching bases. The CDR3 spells CASSFGALGYTF. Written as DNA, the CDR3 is TGTGCCAGCAGCTTCGGGGCGCTTGGCTACACCTTC.